This T cell receptor (beta chain) was found in a study of technical replicates of blood from a handful of donors. This CDR3 comprises 13 residues. Between the trimmed V and J ends, which lost 2 bases and 4 bases, there was a span of 9 bases. CDR1 is MNHNS, CDR2 SASEGT, per germline. Sequencing used immunoSEQ multiplex PCR; TCRdb keeps in-frame clones, though not all of them. This table holds about 70,000 clones, approximately 97% found once. The specimen was T cells isolated from PBMCs. This rearrangement joins TRBV6-1 to TRBJ2-7, with D unresolved. The clonotype was recovered from a human donor in good health. CDR3 nucleotide sequence: TGTGCCAGCAGTGAAATAGCACTTTACGAGCAGTACTTC. Translating it yields CASSEIALYEQYF.